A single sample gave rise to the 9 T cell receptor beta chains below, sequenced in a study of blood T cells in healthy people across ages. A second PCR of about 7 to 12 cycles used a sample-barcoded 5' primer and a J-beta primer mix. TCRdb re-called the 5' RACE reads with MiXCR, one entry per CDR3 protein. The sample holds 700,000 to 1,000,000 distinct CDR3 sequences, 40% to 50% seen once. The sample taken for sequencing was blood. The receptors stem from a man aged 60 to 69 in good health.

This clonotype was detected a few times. The CDR3 loop is CASSQGVELGEKLFF. For the CDR3, the DNA is TGCGCCAGCAGCCAAGGAGTGGAACTCGGTGAAAAACTGTTTTTT. The J gene is TRBJ1-4, the V gene TRBV4-3, with D uncertain. The CDR3 sequence is 15 residues long. CDR1 LGHNA and CDR2 YSLEER come from the germline V gene. V was clipped by 1 base and J by 7 bases, with 13 bases between them.

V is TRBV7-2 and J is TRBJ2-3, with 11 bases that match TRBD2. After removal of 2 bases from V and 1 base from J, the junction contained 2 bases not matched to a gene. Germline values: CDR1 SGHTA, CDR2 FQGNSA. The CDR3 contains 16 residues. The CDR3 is CASSLNSGGGTDTQYF. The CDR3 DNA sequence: TGTGCCAGCAGCTTAAATAGCGGGGGGGGCACAGATACGCAGTATTTT.

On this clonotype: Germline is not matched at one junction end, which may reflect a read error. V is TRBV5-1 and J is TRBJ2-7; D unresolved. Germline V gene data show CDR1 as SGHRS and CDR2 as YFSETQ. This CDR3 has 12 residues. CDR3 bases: TGCGCCAACAGCCCCCCGTCAGGCGAGCAGTACTTC. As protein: CANSPPSGEQYF. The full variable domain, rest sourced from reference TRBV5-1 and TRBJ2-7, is KAGVTQTPRYLIKTRGQQVTLSCSPISGHRSVSWYQQTPGQGLQFLFEYFSETQRNKGNFPGRFSGRQFSNSRSEMNVSTLELGDSALYLCANSPPSGEQYFGPGTRLTVT.

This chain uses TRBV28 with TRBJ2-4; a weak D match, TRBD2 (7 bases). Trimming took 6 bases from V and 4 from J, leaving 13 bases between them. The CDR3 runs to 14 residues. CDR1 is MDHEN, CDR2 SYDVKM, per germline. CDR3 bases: TGTGCCAGCAGGGGGGGGGGCACGAAAAACATTCAGTACTTC. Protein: CASRGGGTKNIQYF. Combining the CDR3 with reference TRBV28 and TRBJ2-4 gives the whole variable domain DVKVTQSSRYLVKRTGEKVFLECVQDMDHENMFWYRQDPGLGLRLIYFSYDVKMKEKGDIPEGYSVSREKKERFSLILESASTNQTSMYLCASRGGGTKNIQYFGAGTRLSVL.

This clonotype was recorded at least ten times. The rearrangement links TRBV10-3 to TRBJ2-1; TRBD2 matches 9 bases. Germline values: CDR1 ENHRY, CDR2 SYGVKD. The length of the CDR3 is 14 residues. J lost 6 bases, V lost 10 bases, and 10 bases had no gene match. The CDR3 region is CATGSGTSSNEQFF. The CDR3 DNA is TGTGCCACCGGTTCCGGGACTAGCTCCAATGAGCAGTTCTTC.

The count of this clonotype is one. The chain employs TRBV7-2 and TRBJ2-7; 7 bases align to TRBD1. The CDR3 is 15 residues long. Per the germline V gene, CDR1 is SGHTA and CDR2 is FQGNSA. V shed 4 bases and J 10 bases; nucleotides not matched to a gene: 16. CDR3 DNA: TGTGCCAGCAGCTACTTCGGACAGGAGCAAGGGGCCCAGTACTTC. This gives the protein CASSYFGQEQGAQYF. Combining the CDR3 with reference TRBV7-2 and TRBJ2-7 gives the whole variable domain GAGVSQSPSNKVTEKGKDVELRCDPISGHTALYWYRQSLGQGLEFLIYFQGNSAPDKSGLPSDRFSAERTGGSVSTLTIQRTQQEDSAVYLCASSYFGQEQGAQYFGPGTRLTVT.

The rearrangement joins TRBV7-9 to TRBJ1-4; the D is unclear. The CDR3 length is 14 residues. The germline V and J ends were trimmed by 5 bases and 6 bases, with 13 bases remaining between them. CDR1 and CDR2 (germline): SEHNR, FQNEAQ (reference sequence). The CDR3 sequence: CASSRGIGDEKLFF. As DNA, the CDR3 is TGTGCCAGCAGCCGAGGGATAGGTGATGAAAAACTGTTTTTT.

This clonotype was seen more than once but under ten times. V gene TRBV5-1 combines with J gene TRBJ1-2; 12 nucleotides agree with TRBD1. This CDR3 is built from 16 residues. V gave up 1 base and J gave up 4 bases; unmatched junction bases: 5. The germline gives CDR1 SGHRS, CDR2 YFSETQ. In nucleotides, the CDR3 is TGCGCCAGCAGCTTGTGGGGACAGGGGGCCGGCTATGGCTACACCTTC. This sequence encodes CASSLWGQGAGYGYTF.

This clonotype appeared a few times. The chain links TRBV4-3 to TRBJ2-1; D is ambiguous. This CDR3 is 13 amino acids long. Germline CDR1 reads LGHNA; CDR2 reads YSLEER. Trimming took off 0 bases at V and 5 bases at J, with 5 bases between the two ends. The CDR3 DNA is TGCGCCAGCAGCCAAGATTGGGACAATGAGCAGTTCTTC. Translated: CASSQDWDNEQFF.